Listed below are T cell receptor beta chains from one sample, sequenced in a study of shared clonotypes between healthy human individuals. Only in-frame clones appear in the TCRdb table, and some are missing; sequencing was by immunoSEQ multiplex PCR. The table shows roughly 480,000 clones, with approximately 79% occurring only once. The source material was PBMCs. These TCRs come from a middle-aged woman in good health. Some clones in this sample may be carry-over from other donors' samples. CDR3s include the opening cysteine and the closing phenylalanine or tryptophan. A D gene is named only where the DNA matches it firmly. The size entry is marked missing in some rows and otherwise reads once, few, many or a size class.

>TRBJ2-3|TRBV5-1|-|-
CASSQEGAPWDTQYF
TGCGCCAGCAGCCAGGAGGGGGCACCTTGGGATACGCAGTATTTT
>TRBJ2-1|TRBV20-1|-|-
CSASGAGEQFF
TGCAGTGCTAGCGGGGCGGGGGAGCAGTTCTTC
>TRBJ2-2|TRBV4-2|-|-
CASSQDVRFANTGELFF
TGTGCCAGCAGCCAAGATGTAAGGTTCGCGAACACCGGGGAGCTGTTTTTT
>TRBJ2-7|TRBV29-1|-|TRBD2
CGVGVAGGVYEQYF
TGCGGCGTTGGAGTAGCGGGAGGGGTCTACGAGCAGTACTTC
>TRBJ2-3|TRBV5-1|-|-
CASSLLSSTDTQYF
TGCGCCAGCAGCTTGTTATCGAGCACAGATACGCAGTATTTT
>TRBJ2-1|TRBV4-2|-|TRBD2
CASSQDWAGGEQFF
TGTGCCAGCAGCCAAGATTGGGCGGGAGGTGAGCAGTTCTTC
>TRBJ1-2|TRBV30|few|TRBD1
CAWSVRRTGGEYGYTF
TGTGCCTGGAGTGTACGTAGGACAGGGGGAGAGTATGGCTACACCTTC
>TRBJ1-5|TRBV7-9|many|-
CASSSMGTYSNQPQHF
TGTGCCAGCAGCTCGATGGGGACATATAGCAATCAGCCCCAGCATTTT
>TRBJ1-1|TRBV28|-|TRBD1
CALPQGANTEAFF
TGTGCCTTACCTCAGGGGGCGAACACTGAAGCTTTCTTT
>TRBJ1-2|TRBV5-1|-|TRBD1
CASSRGQADYGYTF
TGCGCCAGCAGCCGGGGACAGGCGGACTATGGCTACACCTTC
>TRBJ1-5|TRBV19|-|-
CASRRGGGNQPQHF
TGTGCCAGTCGTAGGGGGGGCGGCAATCAGCCCCAGCATTTT